This entry concerns a single TCR beta chain. The data are from a study of blood T cell repertoires in COVID-19. Study-level information: Specimens from acute and convalescent COVID-19 originated in the United States, Italy and Spain. PBMCs, B-cell-depleted T cells, or T cells provided the cDNA or gDNA that made up the material.

Data came from immunoSEQ multiplex PCR; TCRdb stores just in-frame clones and leaves some out. The sample shows about 380,000 clones, around 85% of them seen only once. J lost 3 bases, V lost 5 bases, and 4 bases had no gene match. The CDR3 spans 15 residues. Per germline, CDR1 SEHNR and CDR2 FQNEAQ (reference sequence). The sample was peripheral blood. V is TRBV7-9 and J is TRBJ2-2; 9 bases fit TRBD1. The receptor was isolated from a woman younger than 35 with acute or convalescent COVID-19. The CDR3 protein is CASSLGTGYTGELFF. The CDR3 bases are TGTGCCAGCAGCCTCGGGACAGGGTACACCGGGGAGCTGTTTTTT.